A single sample is the source of the 10 T cell receptor beta chains below, sequenced in a study of cytomegalovirus exposure and HLA in healthy donors. The PCR had 60 Vbeta and 13 Jbeta primers. Here immunoSEQ multiplex PCR was the method, and the copy in TCRdb shows in-frame clones only, minus some. The profile shows under 70,000 clones, approximately 70% of them singletons. The sample comprised PBMCs. The receptors were gathered from a woman aged 60-75 years in good health and CMV-seropositive.

CDR3: CASSYGTGGDEQYF. The CDR3 bases are TGTGCCAGCAGTTACGGGACAGGCGGCGACGAGCAGTACTTC. The chain employs TRBV6-5 and TRBJ2-7; 8 bases match TRBD1. The CDR3 covers 14 residues. V shed 2 bases, J shed 5 bases, and the junction held 5 bases outside the gene matches. Germline V CDR1 and CDR2: MNHEY, SVGAGI.

V and J are TRBV21-1 and TRBJ1-2; the table names TRBD1, a call not compared with the DNA. TRBV21-1 represents a pseudogene. CDR3 length: 20 amino acids. Written as DNA, the CDR3 is TGTGCCAGCAGCAAAGATGGAGTTGCGGGACAGGGTAGGCGGATGTATGGCTACACCTTC. This translates into CASSKDGVAGQGRRMYGYTF.

This chain connects TRBV2 to TRBJ1-1; TRBD1 might be the D (6 bases). Trimming cost V 4 bases and J 4 bases, with 10 bases left between them. This CDR3 has 13 amino acids. The V gene's germline CDR1 is SNHLY and CDR2 FYNNEI. CDR3 sequence: CASSGQDITEAFF. CDR3 sequence (DNA): TGTGCCAGCAGTGGACAGGATATCACTGAAGCTTTCTTT.

With respect to this clone: A far larger clone is one nucleotide away, so this likely arose from a read error. The sample holds other DNA sequences that translate to the same CDR3. The CDR3 nucleotides are TGTGCCAGCAGCCAATACAAGGACAGCCCCAATCAGCCCCAGCATTTT. This sequence encodes CASSQYKDSPNQPQHF. The chain employs TRBV5-8 and TRBJ1-5; possible D gene TRBD1, 6 bases. V lost 4 bases to trimming and J lost 3 bases, with 17 bases between them. From germline, CDR1 is SGHTS and CDR2 YDEGEE. This CDR3 has 16 residues.

The gene calls are TRBV5-1 and TRBJ2-5, with TRBD2 as a possible D gene (6 bases). CDR1 is SGHRS and CDR2 is YFSETQ in the germline V gene. The CDR3 has 13 residues. The ends were cut back, 3 bases at V and 5 bases at J, with 11 bases in the middle. This CDR3 reads CASSWRVRETQYF. In nucleotides, the CDR3 is TGCGCCAGCAGCTGGAGGGTCCGCGAGACCCAGTACTTC.

This chain uses TRBV15 with TRBJ1-2; D gene unclear. V was cut by 6 bases and J by 4 bases, with 12 bases left in between. The CDR3 extends over 13 amino acids. The germline V gene has CDR1 LNHNV and CDR2 YYDKDF (reference sequence). The CDR3 DNA is TGTGCCACCAGTCCCCCCCAGCGCTATGGCTACACCTTC. Its translation is CATSPPQRYGYTF.

This sequence joins TRBV28 and TRBJ1-1; 7 positions match TRBD1. V shed 8 bases, J shed 1 base, and the junction held 10 bases outside the gene matches. The CDR3 loop spans 15 amino acids. CDR1 and CDR2 from the germline V gene are MDHEN and SYDVKM. CDR3 in amino acids: CASGIAGGANTEAFF. As DNA, the CDR3 is TGTGCCAGCGGAATCGCAGGGGGAGCGAACACTGAAGCTTTCTTT.

The rearrangement joins TRBV7-2 to TRBJ1-2, with no clear D. The germline gives CDR1 SGHTA, CDR2 FQGNSA. V was cut by 3 bases and J by 1 base, with 6 bases left in between. This CDR3 comprises 13 residues. CDR3 coding DNA: TGTGCCAGCAGCTTTTCAGATAACTATGGCTACACCTTC. Residues: CASSFSDNYGYTF. The entire variable domain, with the rest obtained from reference TRBV7-2 and TRBJ1-2, is as follows: GAGVSQSPSNKVTEKGKDVELRCDPISGHTALYWYRQSLGQGLEFLIYFQGNSAPDKSGLPSDRFSAERTGGSVSTLTIQRTQQEDSAVYLCASSFSDNYGYTFGSGTRLTVV.

The V gene is TRBV7-2, the J gene TRBJ1-6; the match to TRBD1 covers 7 bases. The V gene end was trimmed by 3 bases and the J gene end by 8 bases; junction bases not matched to a gene: 10. Per germline, CDR1 SGHTA and CDR2 FQGNSA. CDR3 length: 16 amino acids. In nucleotides, the CDR3 is TGTGCCAGCAGCTTCGGTCTTAAGGGGGCCGATTCACCCCTCCACTTT. Translating it yields CASSFGLKGADSPLHF.

Points on this clone: Relative to the germline gene, one junction end is altered; a read error may explain this. The chain employs TRBV7-2 and TRBJ2-3; D is possibly TRBD2 (6 bases). This CDR3 has 15 residues. Germline values: CDR1 SGHTA, CDR2 FQGNSA. In DNA, the CDR3 is TGTGCCAGCAGCGCCTGGTACACTAGCACAGATACGCGGTATTTT. Residues: CASSAWYTSTDTRYF.